These 20 T cell receptor beta chains were sequenced from one sample in a study of blood T cell repertoires in COVID-19. Measured with immunoSEQ multiplex PCR; TCRdb has only the in-frame clones, and not every one. Of 350,000 to 550,000 clones in the sample, around 89% were seen once. The sample was peripheral blood. The receptors here all came from a woman aged 25 to 39 with acute or convalescent COVID-19.

The V call is TRBV24-1, the J call TRBJ2-7; 8 bases align to TRBD2. With 6 bases clipped from V and 4 bases from J, the junction kept 7 bases outside the gene matches. This CDR3 has 14 amino acids. The V gene's germline CDR1 is KGHDR and CDR2 SFDVKD. CDR3 sequence reads: CATSRGSGAYEQYF. CDR3 bases: TGTGCCACCAGTAGAGGTAGCGGGGCTTACGAGCAGTACTTC.

CDR3: CASSKVEGQGQTQYF. In nucleotides, the CDR3 is TGTGCCAGCAGCAAAGTAGAGGGACAGGGTCAGACCCAGTACTTC. The chain uses TRBV21-1 and TRBJ2-5; the listed D gene, TRBD1, was not tested against the DNA. TRBV21-1 is a listed pseudogene. The CDR3 is made up of 15 amino acids.

This chain links TRBV2 with TRBJ2-5; 12 positions agree with TRBD2. V dropped 7 bases and J dropped 1; count of bases not matched to a gene: 4. Germline CDR1 is SNHLY and CDR2 is FYNNEI. The length of the CDR3 is 15 residues. The CDR3, as DNA: TGTGCCAGCAAACTAGCGGGGGGCCGCCAAGAGACCCAGTACTTC. Translation: CASKLAGGRQETQYF. Full variable domain (remainder filled in from reference TRBV2 and TRBJ2-5): EPEVTQTPSHQVTQMGQEVILRCVPISNHLYFYWYRQILGQKVEFLVSFYNNEISEKSEIFDDQFSVERPDGSNFTLKIRSTKLEDSAMYFCASKLAGGRQETQYFGPGTRLLVL.

The chain uses TRBV29-1 and TRBJ2-7, with D maybe TRBD1 (5 bases). The CDR3 spans 14 residues. The V end was cut by 7 bases, the J end by 6 bases, with 22 bases between. Per the germline V gene, CDR1 is SQVTM and CDR2 is ANQGSEA. The CDR3 DNA follows: TGCAGCGCCGATCCTGGACACCCGTCTTCCGAGCAGTACTTC. This encodes CSADPGHPSSEQYF.

V usage is TRBV6-5 and J usage is TRBJ1-1, with TRBD1 as a possible D gene (5 bases). CDR1 MNHEY and CDR2 SVGAGI come from the germline V gene. The CDR3 length is 11 residues. The V and J ends lost 7 bases and 8 bases respectively, with 11 bases between them. DNA for the CDR3: TGTGCCAGCACGGCAGGGTTGGAAGCTTTCTTT. Encoded protein: CASTAGLEAFF.

This chain uses TRBV5-1 with TRBJ2-1; TRBD2 agrees at 15 bases. After removal of 4 bases from V and 0 bases from J, the junction contained 5 bases not matched to a gene. This CDR3 comprises 18 residues. The germline gives CDR1 SGHRS, CDR2 YFSETQ. The CDR3: CASSKGLAGGNSYNEQFF. The DNA for the CDR3 is TGCGCCAGCAGCAAGGGACTAGCGGGGGGTAACTCCTACAATGAGCAGTTCTTC.

V gene TRBV4-1 combines with J gene TRBJ1-6; maybe TRBD1 (5 bases). V shed 0 bases and J shed 0 bases, with 9 bases lying between them. Germline-derived CDR1 and CDR2 are MGHRA and YSYEKL. This CDR3 spans 17 amino acids. CDR3 nucleotides: TGCGCCAGCAGCCAAGATGGTAGGGGCTCCTATAATTCACCCCTCCACTTT. As protein: CASSQDGRGSYNSPLHF.

The V call is TRBV4-1, the J call TRBJ1-3; no reliable D call. CDR3 length: 16 residues. V was clipped by 7 bases and J by 0 bases, with 16 bases between them. Germline V gene lookup returns CDR1 MGHRA and CDR2 YSYEKL. Written as DNA, the CDR3 is TGCGCCAGCACCACCTTTTTGACTAGCTCTGGAAACACCATATATTTT. This gives the protein CASTTFLTSSGNTIYF.

V is TRBV12-3 or TRBV12-4 and J is TRBJ1-1; no clear D. Trimming left V 6 bases short and J 7 bases short, with 9 bases between. This CDR3 region has 11 residues. The CDR3 bases are TGTGCCAGCAGCTCCTACGGTGAAGCTTTCTTT. As protein: CASSSYGEAFF.

Ten or more counts support this clone. V and J are TRBV2 and TRBJ2-1; 14 bases match TRBD2. This CDR3 is 17 amino acids long. V shed 5 bases, J shed 4 bases, and the junction held 7 bases outside the gene matches. In germline, CDR1 is SNHLY, CDR2 FYNNEI. CDR3 sequence: CASSYSGLAGVYNEQFF. In DNA, the CDR3 is TGTGCCAGCAGTTACTCGGGACTAGCGGGGGTTTACAATGAGCAGTTCTTC.

The chain has TRBV19 and TRBJ1-5, with D tentatively TRBD1 (5 bases). Per the germline V gene, CDR1 is LNHDA and CDR2 is SQIVND (reference sequence). V was clipped by 4 bases and J by 7 bases, with 17 bases between them. The CDR3 loop spans 15 amino acids. The CDR3 sequence: CASSTDGHKGQPQHF. The CDR3, as DNA: TGTGCCAGTAGTACCGATGGACATAAAGGACAGCCCCAGCATTTT.

For the CDR3, the DNA is TGCGCCAGCAGCTTGTACAGGGCAGAGAGCCAAGAGACCCAGTACTTC. It codes for CASSLYRAESQETQYF. V is TRBV5-1 and J is TRBJ2-5; tentative D call: TRBD1 (6 bases). CDR1 and CDR2 from the germline V gene are SGHRS and YFSETQ. With 1 base removed from V and 1 base from J, the gap between germline ends came to 14 bases. The CDR3 is made up of 16 amino acids.

V gene TRBV28 combines with J gene TRBJ1-2; possibly TRBD1 for D (5 bases). This CDR3 contains 12 residues. Germline lookup yields CDR1 MDHEN and CDR2 SYDVKM. With 6 bases removed from V and 5 bases from J, the gap between germline ends came to 10 bases. CDR3 protein: CASRPDRYGYTF. CDR3 sequence (DNA): TGTGCCAGCAGGCCCGACAGATATGGCTACACCTTC.

Regarding this clone: The same CDR3 arises from other DNA sequences in this sample as well. V is TRBV5-1 and J is TRBJ1-3, with 8 bases that match TRBD1. CDR1 SGHRS and CDR2 YFSETQ come from the germline V gene. Trimming at V came to 4 bases and at J to 4 bases, leaving 4 bases not matched to a gene. The CDR3 is 14 amino acids. The CDR3 nucleotides read TGCGCCAGCAGCCTGGGGACAGGCGGAAACACCATATATTTT. Translation gives CASSLGTGGNTIYF.

The rearrangement uses TRBV5-1 and TRBJ2-3; 7 nucleotides match TRBD2. CDR3 length: 16 amino acids. The V segment lost 0 bases and the J segment 3 bases; nucleotides outside the gene matches: 7. CDR1 is SGHRS and CDR2 is YFSETQ in the germline V gene. CDR3 coding DNA: TGCGCCAGCAGCTTGGGAGTTGGACTAGTAACAGATACGCAGTATTTT. Translation gives CASSLGVGLVTDTQYF.

The rearrangement uses TRBV24-1 and TRBJ1-5, with 7 bases lining up with TRBD1. V lost 6 bases to trimming and J lost 2 bases; unmatched junction nucleotides: 3. This CDR3 region has 14 residues. CDR1 and CDR2 from the germline V gene are KGHDR and SFDVKD. This CDR3 reads CATSKGQGNQPQHF. The CDR3, as DNA: TGTGCCACCAGTAAAGGACAGGGCAATCAGCCCCAGCATTTT.

This rearrangement joins TRBV30 to TRBJ1-2, with a possible D match to TRBD1 (6 bases). The CDR3 sequence is 15 residues long. V was cut by 4 bases and J by 2 bases, with 17 bases left in between. Germline lookup yields CDR1 GTSNPN and CDR2 SVGIG (reference sequence). The CDR3 loop reads CAWKRDTGLNYGYTF. DNA of the CDR3: TGTGCCTGGAAACGGGACACCGGACTCAACTATGGCTACACCTTC.

CDR3 amino acids: CASSLEDSPYEQYF. CDR3 in DNA: TGTGCCAGCAGTTTAGAGGACAGTCCCTACGAGCAGTACTTC. J is TRBJ2-7 and V is TRBV6-6; TRBD1 is a possible D gene (6 bases). The CDR3 is 14 residues long. Trimming pared 4 bases from V and 2 bases from J, leaving 12 bases between. Germline loops: CDR1 MNHNY, CDR2 SVGAGI (reference sequence).

J is TRBJ2-7 and V is TRBV15, with no clear D. Trimming removed 2 bases from V and 3 bases from J, with 17 bases in between. There are 16 residues in the CDR3. From germline, CDR1 is LNHNV and CDR2 YYDKDF (reference sequence). CDR3 residues: CATSRNHRHTVYEQYF. As DNA, the CDR3 is TGTGCCACCAGCAGAAATCATCGCCATACTGTCTACGAGCAGTACTTC.

The rearrangement links TRBV7-9 to TRBJ2-3, with unresolved D. The CDR3 covers 13 residues. Between the trimmed V and J ends, which lost 8 bases and 1 base, there was a span of 10 bases. Germline CDR1 and CDR2: SEHNR and FQNEAQ (reference sequence). CDR3 sequence (DNA): TGTGCCAGCTGCGTAAGCGGCACAGATACGCAGTATTTT. Translated: CASCVSGTDTQYF.